These T cell receptor beta chains were read from a single sample in a study of T cells in Graves' hyperthyroidism and ophthalmopathy. MiXCR was run by TCRdb on the multiplex PCR reads, yielding one entry per CDR3 protein. The sample carries 280,000 or so distinct CDR3 sequences, roughly 15% recorded once. Sequenced sample: blood. These receptors were obtained from a woman aged 45-65 years with Graves' hyperthyroidism that later progressed to Graves' ophthalmopathy. CDR3s include the opening cysteine and the closing phenylalanine or tryptophan. A D gene is named only where the DNA matches it firmly. Some rows mark clone size as missing; the rest say once, few, many or name a class of expanded clone.

clone size,V gene,J gene,D gene,CDR3 protein,CDR3 DNA
many,TRBV12-3/TRBV12-4,TRBJ1-1,NA,CASSPRTVLNTEAFF,TGTGCCAGCAGCCCCCGGACAGTGTTGAACACTGAAGCTTTCTTT
many,TRBV14,TRBJ1-2,NA,CASSLGNGYGYTF,TGTGCCAGCAGCCTGGGTAACGGGTATGGCTACACCTTC
many,TRBV13,TRBJ2-3,NA,CASSTRLSTDTQYF,TGTGCCAGCAGCACCCGACTAAGCACAGATACGCAGTATTTT
many,TRBV14,TRBJ1-1,NA,CASSQEWRDATEAFF,TGTGCCAGCAGCCAAGAATGGAGGGACGCGACTGAAGCTTTCTTT
NA,TRBV4-3,TRBJ2-1,TRBD2,CASSPPLAGGYGEQFF,TGCGCCAGCAGCCCCCCCCTAGCGGGAGGGTATGGTGAGCAGTTCTTC
many,TRBV12-3/TRBV12-4,TRBJ1-5,NA,CASSLFGVQPQHF,TGTGCCAGCAGTTTATTCGGAGTTCAGCCCCAGCATTTT
many,TRBV15,TRBJ2-7,TRBD1,CATSVRQGVYEQYF,TGTGCCACCAGCGTTCGACAGGGAGTCTACGAGCAGTACTTC
NA,TRBV20-1,TRBJ1-2,TRBD1,CSARSTGRGGGYTF,TGCAGTGCTAGGTCGACAGGGAGAGGCGGCGGCTACACCTTC
few,TRBV20-1,TRBJ1-4,NA,CSATTATNEKLFF,TGCAGTGCCACAACCGCAACTAATGAAAAACTGTTTTTT
NA,TRBV20-1,TRBJ2-3,TRBD1,CSATPGQGATDTQYF,TGCAGTGCTACACCGGGACAGGGGGCCACAGATACGCAGTATTTT
few,TRBV28,TRBJ2-6,NA,CASSTQLSGANVLTF,TGTGCCAGCAGTACCCAACTCTCTGGGGCCAACGTCCTGACTTTC
NA,TRBV11-1,TRBJ1-1,NA,CASSLTTANTEAFF,TGTGCCAGCAGCTTAACTACAGCGAACACTGAAGCTTTCTTT
NA,TRBV19,TRBJ1-6,NA,CASSIVSPLHF,TGTGCCAGTAGTATTGTATCACCCCTCCACTTT
NA,TRBV6-1,TRBJ1-2,NA,CASSVARSDGYTF,TGTGCCAGCAGTGTGGCGAGGAGCGATGGCTACACCTTC
many,TRBV25-1,TRBJ2-7,NA,CASSPISSYEQYF,TGTGCCAGCAGTCCGATTAGCTCCTACGAGCAGTACTTC
NA,TRBV7-2,TRBJ2-1,NA,CASSASRREQFF,TGTGCCAGCAGCGCAAGTAGGCGTGAGCAGTTCTTC
NA,TRBV28,TRBJ2-7,NA,CASHHRGLSSYEQYF,TGTGCCAGCCACCACCGGGGTCTTTCCTCCTACGAGCAGTACTTC
few,TRBV20-1,TRBJ2-5,NA,CSARPSAAVAPETQYF,TGCAGTGCTAGACCCTCGGCGGCCGTAGCACCAGAGACCCAGTACTTC
many,TRBV7-8,TRBJ2-7,NA,CASSLGLLSSYEQYF,TGTGCCAGCAGCTTAGGACTATTAAGCTCCTACGAGCAGTACTTC
many,TRBV28,TRBJ1-5,NA,CASSQEIYSNQPQHF,TGTGCCAGCAGTCAGGAGATTTATAGCAATCAGCCCCAGCATTTT
NA,TRBV2,TRBJ1-2,NA,CATSPFLYGYTF,TGTGCCACCTCGCCGTTCCTCTATGGCTACACCTTC
many,TRBV28,TRBJ2-3,NA,CASSSGAVTQYF,TGTGCCAGCAGCTCAGGGGCCGTTACGCAGTATTTT
many,TRBV28,TRBJ2-1,NA,CASSLCSYLCSYNEQFF,TGTGCCAGCAGTTTATGCTCCTATCTCTGCTCCTACAATGAGCAGTTCTTC
few,TRBV19,TRBJ1-5,TRBD1,CASGQAEGNQPQHF,TGTGCCAGCGGACAGGCGGAAGGCAATCAGCCCCAGCATTTT
NA,TRBV15,TRBJ1-4,NA,CATSRTPGLDEKLFF,TGTGCCACCAGCAGGACGCCGGGACTAGATGAAAAACTGTTTTTT
few,TRBV20-1,TRBJ1-2,NA,CSARNLGIPGYGYTF,TGCAGTGCTAGAAACCTCGGGATCCCTGGCTATGGCTACACCTTC
many,TRBV5-1,TRBJ2-3,TRBD1,CASSPQVGTGRADTQYF,TGCGCCAGCAGCCCGCAGGTCGGGACAGGGCGGGCAGATACGCAGTATTTT
many,TRBV7-8,TRBJ1-2,TRBD1,CASSPGIPTGSYGYTF,TGTGCCAGCAGCCCTGGAATTCCGACAGGGTCCTATGGCTACACCTTC
many,TRBV2,TRBJ2-1,TRBD2,CASTSGDYNEQFF,TGTGCCAGCACTAGCGGAGATTACAATGAGCAGTTCTTC
many,TRBV7-9,TRBJ2-1,TRBD2,CASSLARLAGAVYNEQFF,TGTGCCAGCAGCTTAGCGCGATTAGCGGGAGCGGTGTACAATGAGCAGTTCTTC
many,TRBV27,TRBJ2-6,TRBD2,CASSWSGGGHYSGANVLTF,TGTGCCAGCAGTTGGAGCGGGGGAGGCCACTACTCTGGGGCCAACGTCCTGACTTTC
NA,TRBV10-3,TRBJ1-1,NA,CAISVAKNTEAFF,TGTGCCATCAGTGTAGCAAAGAACACTGAAGCTTTCTTT
NA,TRBV7-9,TRBJ2-5,TRBD2,CASSLGREGLGETQYF,TGTGCCAGCAGTCTGGGGCGGGAGGGCCTGGGGGAGACCCAGTACTTC
few,TRBV13,TRBJ2-7,TRBD2,CASSKGLAGVSEQYF,TGTGCCAGCAGCAAGGGACTAGCGGGAGTATCCGAGCAGTACTTC
many,TRBV27,TRBJ1-1,NA,CASSSYTHTEAFF,TGTGCCAGCAGTTCGTACACGCACACTGAAGCTTTCTTT
many,TRBV11-2,TRBJ1-2,TRBD1,CASRGTAFTFGYTF,TGTGCCAGCAGGGGGACAGCTTTCACCTTTGGCTACACCTTC
few,TRBV20-1,TRBJ1-6,NA,CSARTTDRSSYNSPLHF,TGCAGTGCTAGAACCACCGACCGAAGCTCCTATAATTCACCCCTCCACTTT
few,TRBV2,TRBJ2-7,NA,CASSGRISGIGEQYF,TGTGCCAGCAGTGGCCGGATTAGCGGAATAGGCGAGCAGTACTTC
many,TRBV11-2,TRBJ1-1,NA,CASSWTENTEAFF,TGTGCCAGCAGCTGGACAGAGAACACTGAAGCTTTCTTT
few,TRBV7-9,TRBJ2-1,TRBD1,CASSWGTGGVEQFF,TGTGCCAGCAGCTGGGGGACAGGGGGGGTGGAGCAGTTCTTC
many,TRBV30,TRBJ1-5,TRBD1,CAWSSDRGSNQPQHF,TGTGCCTGGAGTTCCGACAGGGGAAGCAATCAGCCCCAGCATTTT
many,TRBV28,TRBJ1-2,TRBD1,CASGAIIGTGGARYGYTF,TGTGCCAGCGGTGCGATAATCGGGACAGGGGGCGCTCGGTATGGCTACACCTTC
many,TRBV20-1,TRBJ2-3,NA,CSASFQSTDTQYF,TGCAGTGCTAGTTTCCAGAGCACAGATACGCAGTATTTT
few,TRBV5-1,TRBJ2-7,NA,CASSWRDGGYEQYF,TGCGCCAGCAGCTGGCGGGACGGCGGCTACGAGCAGTACTTC
NA,TRBV5-5,TRBJ1-1,NA,CASSRQPGVNTEAFF,TGTGCCAGCAGCCGGCAACCTGGGGTGAACACTGAAGCTTTCTTT
NA,TRBV7-2,TRBJ2-7,NA,CASSSGPSYEQYF,TGTGCCAGCAGCTCAGGACCGAGCTACGAGCAGTACTTC
NA,TRBV7-9,TRBJ2-7,NA,CASSKGFEQYF,TGTGCCAGCAGCAAAGGGTTCGAGCAGTACTTC
once,TRBV5-4,TRBJ2-3,TRBD2,CASRSGRSTDTQYF,TGTGCCAGCCGTAGCGGGAGAAGCACAGATACGCAGTATTTT
many,TRBV18,TRBJ1-1,NA,CASSPPFAGGTEAFF,TGTGCCAGCTCACCACCGTTCGCGGGGGGCACTGAAGCTTTCTTT
NA,TRBV4-1,TRBJ1-2,TRBD1,CASSQTGALGYTF,TGCGCCAGCAGCCAGACAGGGGCTTTAGGCTACACCTTC
many,TRBV27,TRBJ2-7,NA,CASSLLRGGSYEQYF,TGTGCCAGCAGTTTATTGCGTGGCGGCTCCTACGAGCAGTACTTC